The table lists the clone carrying this T cell receptor beta chain with a few counts. Those patients picked for sequencing had displayed CD8+CD57+ cell expansion on flow cytometry. With no exception, the patients had severe acquired aplastic anemia. Germline V gives CDR1 ENHRY, CDR2 SYGVKD. Between the trimmed V and J ends, which lost 4 bases and 7 bases, there was a span of 14 bases. The CDR3 covers 14 residues. The data are from a study of CD8+CD57+ T cells in acquired aplastic anemia. It was genomic DNA that served as the template for profiling TCR beta VDJ and CDR3. Via MiXCR, TCRdb re-called the reads, giving one row per CDR3 protein. The repertoire has tens of thousands of distinct CDR3 sequences, less than 85% of them found once; the top ten carry approximately 78%.

Sequencing input: sorted CD4+, CD8+, or CD8+CD57+ T cells (not recorded which) from PBMCs. The chain couples TRBV10-3 to TRBJ2-1, with D perhaps TRBD2 (6 bases). This sequence originates from a human donor with aplastic anemia. In DNA form, the CDR3 reads TGTGCCATCAGTGCCGCACTAGCACCTAATGAGCAGTTCTTC. This sequence encodes CAISAALAPNEQFF.